Listed below are T cell receptor beta chains from one sample, sequenced in a study of cytomegalovirus exposure and HLA in healthy donors. Sequencing was performed with immunoSEQ multiplex PCR; in TCRdb, only in-frame clones are kept and a portion is missing. The table lists 120,000 or so clones, around 80% of them singletons. The specimen sequenced was PBMCs. The origin of the receptors is a middle-aged man in good health and CMV-seronegative. CDR3s include the opening cysteine and the closing phenylalanine or tryptophan. Each record gives: V gene, CDR3 length, D gene, clone size, J gene, CDR3 protein, CDR3 DNA. D genes are given only for firm matches. A clone size is listed for some rows: how often the clone was seen (once, few, many), or a class if it is expanded.

TRBV5-1	15	TRBD1	NA	TRBJ1-1	CASSWGQGPNTEAFF	TGCGCCAGCAGTTGGGGACAGGGGCCGAACACTGAAGCTTTCTTT
TRBV10-3	15	TRBD1	NA	TRBJ2-7	CAISPGTGISYEQYF	TGTGCCATCAGCCCCGGGACAGGGATCTCCTACGAGCAGTACTTC
TRBV7-2	13	NA	NA	TRBJ1-2	CASSLETGYGYTF	TGTGCCAGCAGCTTAGAGACAGGCTATGGCTACACCTTC
TRBV28	12	NA	NA	TRBJ1-4	CASSSNSWKLFF	TGTGCCAGCAGTTCAAACTCCTGGAAACTGTTTTTT
TRBV21-1	14	NA	NA	TRBJ1-1	CASIPISGYTEAFF	TGTGCCAGCATCCCCATTTCGGGGTACACTGAAGCTTTCTTT
TRBV7-2	15	NA	NA	TRBJ2-7	CASSLSAGKSNEQYF	TGTGCCAGCAGCTTAAGTGCAGGGAAGAGTAACGAGCAGTACTTC
TRBV11-2	16	TRBD1	NA	TRBJ2-7	CASSLRPRDRSYEQYF	TGTGCCAGCAGCTTACGGCCCAGGGACAGATCCTACGAGCAGTACTTC
TRBV7-6	13	TRBD2	NA	TRBJ2-1	CASSWEGFNEQFF	TGTGCCAGCAGCTGGGAGGGTTTCAATGAGCAGTTCTTC
TRBV10-3	15	TRBD1	once	TRBJ2-2	CAISGRTGNTGELFF	TGTGCCATCAGTGGAAGGACAGGAAACACCGGGGAGCTGTTTTTT
TRBV27	13	NA	NA	TRBJ2-7	CASSWTVSYEQYF	TGTGCCAGCAGTTGGACAGTTTCCTACGAGCAGTACTTC
TRBV29-1	12	TRBD2	NA	TRBJ2-1	CSADSAGDEQFF	TGCAGCGCCGATTCCGCGGGGGATGAGCAGTTCTTC
TRBV4-3	15	NA	few	TRBJ1-1	CASSQGRRGNTEAFF	TGCGCCAGCAGCCAAGGAAGGAGGGGGAACACTGAAGCTTTCTTT
TRBV4-1	14	TRBD1	once	TRBJ1-6	CASSPGTDNSPLHF	TGCGCCAGCAGCCCCGGGACAGATAATTCACCCCTCCACTTT
TRBV28	16	NA	NA	TRBJ1-1	CASSVTGYEGNTEAFF	TGTGCCAGCAGTGTTACAGGGTATGAAGGGAACACTGAAGCTTTCTTT
TRBV13	14	NA	NA	TRBJ2-7	CASSPGLDSYEQYF	TGTGCCAGCAGCCCCGGACTGGATTCCTACGAGCAGTACTTC
TRBV27	13	NA	NA	TRBJ2-7	CASSLTDSYEQYF	TGTGCCAGCAGCCTCACAGATTCCTACGAGCAGTACTTC
TRBV11-2	16	TRBD1	NA	TRBJ2-2	CASSLGDRANTGELFF	TGTGCCAGCAGCTTAGGGGACAGGGCGAACACCGGGGAGCTGTTTTTT
TRBV14	15	NA	NA	TRBJ1-6	CASSPRGGRNSPLHF	TGTGCCAGCAGCCCGAGGGGGGGACGAAATTCACCCCTCCACTTT
TRBV9	12	NA	NA	TRBJ1-2	CASSVLRGLSTF	TGTGCCAGCAGCGTACTCAGGGGATTAAGCACCTTC
TRBV7-2	15	TRBD1	once	TRBJ1-6	CASSLVGTGDSPLHF	TGTGCCAGCAGCTTAGTAGGGACAGGGGATTCACCCCTCCACTTT
TRBV5-1	14	NA	NA	TRBJ2-7	CASSLGLDSYEQYF	TGCGCCAGCAGCTTGGGACTGGACTCCTACGAGCAGTACTTC
TRBV15	16	NA	NA	TRBJ1-3	CATSRERVLTGNAIYF	TGTGCCACCAGCAGAGAGCGAGTTTTGACTGGAAACGCCATATATTTT
TRBV11-2	17	TRBD1	NA	TRBJ2-7	CASSLIYSGQLIYEQYF	TGTGCCAGCAGCTTAATTTATTCGGGACAGCTAATCTACGAGCAGTACTTC
TRBV25-1	15	TRBD1	NA	TRBJ1-2	CASSEGLRTGYGYTF	TGTGCCAGCAGTGAAGGGTTAAGGACAGGTTATGGCTACACCTTC